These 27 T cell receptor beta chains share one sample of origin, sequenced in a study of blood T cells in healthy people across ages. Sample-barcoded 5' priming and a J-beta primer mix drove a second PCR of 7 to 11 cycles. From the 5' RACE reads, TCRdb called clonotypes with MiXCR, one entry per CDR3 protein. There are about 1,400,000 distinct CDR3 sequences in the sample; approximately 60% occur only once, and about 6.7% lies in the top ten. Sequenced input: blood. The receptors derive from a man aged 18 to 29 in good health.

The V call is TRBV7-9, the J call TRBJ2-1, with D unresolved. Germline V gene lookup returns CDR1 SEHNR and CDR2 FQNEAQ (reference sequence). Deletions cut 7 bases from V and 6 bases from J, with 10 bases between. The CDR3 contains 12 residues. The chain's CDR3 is CASIQPVNEQFF. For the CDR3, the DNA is TGTGCCAGCATTCAGCCGGTCAATGAGCAGTTCTTC.

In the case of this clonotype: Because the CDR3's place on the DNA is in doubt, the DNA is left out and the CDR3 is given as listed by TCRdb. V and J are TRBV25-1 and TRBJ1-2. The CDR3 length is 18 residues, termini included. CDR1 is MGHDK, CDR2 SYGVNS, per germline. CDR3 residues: CASSEYSGKNGYTFGYTF.

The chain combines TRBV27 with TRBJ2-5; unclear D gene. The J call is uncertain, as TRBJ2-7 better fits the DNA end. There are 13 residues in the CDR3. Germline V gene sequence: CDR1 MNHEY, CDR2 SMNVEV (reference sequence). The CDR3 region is CASSLSIRNEQYF. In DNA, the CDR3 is TGTGCCAGCAGTTTATCGATAAGGAACGAGCAGTACTTC.

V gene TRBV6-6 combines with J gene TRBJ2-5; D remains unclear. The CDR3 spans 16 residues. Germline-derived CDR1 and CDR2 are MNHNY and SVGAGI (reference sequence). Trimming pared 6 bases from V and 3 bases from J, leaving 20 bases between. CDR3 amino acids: CASSSRDSYQKETQYF. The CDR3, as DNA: TGTGCCAGCAGCTCCCGCGACTCGTACCAAAAAGAGACCCAGTACTTC.

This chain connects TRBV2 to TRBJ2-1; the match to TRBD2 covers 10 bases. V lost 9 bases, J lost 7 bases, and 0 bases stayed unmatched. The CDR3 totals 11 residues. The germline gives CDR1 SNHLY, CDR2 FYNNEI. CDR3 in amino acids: CARLAGNEQFF. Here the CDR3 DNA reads TGTGCCAGACTAGCGGGAAATGAGCAGTTCTTC.

The CDR3 DNA follows: TGTGCCAGCAGTGACGGGCAGGGAGGTGAAAAACTGTTTTTT. This translates into CASSDGQGGEKLFF. The chain has TRBV6-6 and TRBJ1-4, with D possibly TRBD1 on 5 matching bases. The CDR3 is made up of 14 amino acids. Looked up from germline, CDR1 is MNHNY and CDR2 is SVGAGI (reference sequence). Trimming removed 5 bases from V and 7 bases from J, with 14 bases in between.

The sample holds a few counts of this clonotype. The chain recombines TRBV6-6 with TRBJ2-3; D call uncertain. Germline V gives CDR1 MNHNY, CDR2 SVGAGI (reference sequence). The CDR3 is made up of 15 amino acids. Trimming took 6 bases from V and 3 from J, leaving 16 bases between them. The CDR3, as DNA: TGTGCCAGCAGGGTCGGGTTGATGGCTACAGATACGCAGTATTTT. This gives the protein CASRVGLMATDTQYF.

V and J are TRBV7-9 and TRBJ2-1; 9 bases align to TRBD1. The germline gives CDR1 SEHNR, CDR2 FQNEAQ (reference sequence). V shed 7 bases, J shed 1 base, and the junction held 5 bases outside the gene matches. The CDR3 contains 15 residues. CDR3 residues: CASKPGQGSYNEQFF. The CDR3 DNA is TGTGCCAGCAAACCGGGACAGGGTTCCTACAATGAGCAGTTCTTC. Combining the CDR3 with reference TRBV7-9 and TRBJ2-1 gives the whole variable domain DTGVSQNPRHKITKRGQNVTFRCDPISEHNRLYWYRQTLGQGPEFLTYFQNEAQLEKSRLLSDRFSAERPKGSFSTLEIQRTEQGDSAMYLCASKPGQGSYNEQFFGPGTRLTVL.

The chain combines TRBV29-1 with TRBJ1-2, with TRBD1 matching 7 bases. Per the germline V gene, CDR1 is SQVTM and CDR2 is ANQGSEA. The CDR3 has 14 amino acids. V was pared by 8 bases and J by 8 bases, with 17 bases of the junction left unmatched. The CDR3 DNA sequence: TGCAGCTCAATGGGGGACAGCACACCTGACGGCTACACCTTC. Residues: CSSMGDSTPDGYTF.

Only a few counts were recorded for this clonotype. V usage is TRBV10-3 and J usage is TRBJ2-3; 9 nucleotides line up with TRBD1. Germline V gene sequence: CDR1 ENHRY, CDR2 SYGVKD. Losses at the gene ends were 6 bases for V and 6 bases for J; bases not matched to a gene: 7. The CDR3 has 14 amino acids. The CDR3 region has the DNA TGTGCCATCAGCTCGGACAGGGGAGCTGATACGCAGTATTTT. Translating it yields CAISSDRGADTQYF.

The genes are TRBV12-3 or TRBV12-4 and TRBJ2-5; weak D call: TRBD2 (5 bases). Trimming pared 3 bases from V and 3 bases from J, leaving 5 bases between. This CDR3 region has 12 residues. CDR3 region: CASSFGKETQYF. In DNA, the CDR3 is TGTGCCAGCAGTTTCGGGAAAGAGACCCAGTACTTC.

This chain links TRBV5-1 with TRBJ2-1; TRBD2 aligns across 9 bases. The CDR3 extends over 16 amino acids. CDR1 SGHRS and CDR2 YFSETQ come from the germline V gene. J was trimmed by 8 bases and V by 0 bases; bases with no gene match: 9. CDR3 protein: CASSLVWRGGEDEQFF. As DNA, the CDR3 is TGCGCCAGCAGCTTGGTTTGGCGGGGGGGCGAGGATGAGCAGTTCTTC.

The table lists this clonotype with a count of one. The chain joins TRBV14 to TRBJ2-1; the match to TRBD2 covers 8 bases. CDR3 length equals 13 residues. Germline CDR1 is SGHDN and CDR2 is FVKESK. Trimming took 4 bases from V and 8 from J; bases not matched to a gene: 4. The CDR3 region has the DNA TGTGCCAGCAGCCCGGGACTAGTACATGAGCAGTTCTTC. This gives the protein CASSPGLVHEQFF.

DNA for the CDR3: TGTGCCAGCAGTGAAGGGGTGACAGCCGGAGAGACCCAGTACTTC. Translation gives CASSEGVTAGETQYF. The rearrangement uses TRBV6-1 and TRBJ2-5, with D possibly TRBD1 on 5 matching bases. Per the germline V gene, CDR1 is MNHNS and CDR2 is SASEGT. V lost 1 base and J lost 4, with 13 bases in between. The CDR3 has 15 residues.

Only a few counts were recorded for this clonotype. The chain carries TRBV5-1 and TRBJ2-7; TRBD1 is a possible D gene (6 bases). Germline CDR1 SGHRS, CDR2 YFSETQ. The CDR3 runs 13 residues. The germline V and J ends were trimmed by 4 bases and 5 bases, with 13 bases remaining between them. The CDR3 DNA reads TGCGCCAGCAGCACCGGGACAAAGAACGAGCAGTACTTC. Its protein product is CASSTGTKNEQYF.

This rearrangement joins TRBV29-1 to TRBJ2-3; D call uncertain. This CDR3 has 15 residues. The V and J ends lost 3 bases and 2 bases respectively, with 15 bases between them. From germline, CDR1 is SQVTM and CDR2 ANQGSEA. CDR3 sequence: CSVEFRLDITDTQYF. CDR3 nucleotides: TGCAGCGTTGAGTTCCGGCTCGATATCACAGATACGCAGTATTTT.

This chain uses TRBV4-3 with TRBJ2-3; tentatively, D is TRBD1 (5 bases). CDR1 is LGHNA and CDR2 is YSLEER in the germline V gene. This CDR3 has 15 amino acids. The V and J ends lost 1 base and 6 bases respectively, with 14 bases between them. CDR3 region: CASSQGDSLTDTQYF. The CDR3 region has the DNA TGCGCCAGCAGCCAAGGAGACAGCCTCACGGATACGCAGTATTTT.

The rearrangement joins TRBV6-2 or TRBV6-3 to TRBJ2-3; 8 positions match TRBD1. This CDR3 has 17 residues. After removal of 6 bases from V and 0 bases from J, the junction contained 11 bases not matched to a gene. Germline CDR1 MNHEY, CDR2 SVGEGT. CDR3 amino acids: CASSRPFRDRSTDTQYF. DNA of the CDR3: TGTGCCAGCAGCCGGCCCTTCCGGGACAGGAGCACAGATACGCAGTATTTT.

The CDR3 is CASALGEWVTDTQYF. Here the CDR3 DNA reads TGTGCCAGCGCGCTCGGGGAGTGGGTGACAGATACGCAGTATTTT. This sequence joins TRBV12-3 or TRBV12-4 and TRBJ2-3, with D tentatively TRBD2 (5 bases). V was shortened by 8 bases and J by 3 bases, with 18 bases between the two germline ends. The CDR3 is 15 residues long.

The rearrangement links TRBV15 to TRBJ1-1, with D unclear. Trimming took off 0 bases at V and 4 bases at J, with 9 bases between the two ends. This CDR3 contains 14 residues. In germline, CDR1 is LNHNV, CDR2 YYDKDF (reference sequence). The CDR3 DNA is TGTGCCACCAGCAGAGACGGCCGAGGCACTGAAGCTTTCTTT. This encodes CATSRDGRGTEAFF.

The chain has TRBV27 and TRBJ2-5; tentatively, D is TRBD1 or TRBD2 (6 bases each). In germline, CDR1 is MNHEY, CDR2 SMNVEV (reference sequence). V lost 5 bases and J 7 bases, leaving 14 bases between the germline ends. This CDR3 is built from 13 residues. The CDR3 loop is CASSPRGLGTQYF. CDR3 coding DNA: TGTGCCAGCAGTCCCCGGGGGCTGGGGACCCAGTACTTC.

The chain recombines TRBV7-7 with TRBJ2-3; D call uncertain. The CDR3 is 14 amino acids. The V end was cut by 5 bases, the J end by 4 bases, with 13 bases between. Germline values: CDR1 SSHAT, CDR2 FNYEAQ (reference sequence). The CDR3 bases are TGTGCCAGCAGCCTAGTTGGGTTTTCAGATACGCAGTATTTT. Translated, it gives CASSLVGFSDTQYF.

The CDR3 reads CASSQDSWGGLGELFF. The DNA of the CDR3 is TGCGCCAGCAGCCAAGATTCGTGGGGGGGCCTCGGGGAGCTGTTTTTT. The chain carries TRBV4-3 and TRBJ2-2; a weak D match, TRBD2 (7 bases). The V gene lost 0 bases and the J gene lost 7 bases, with 15 bases spanning the gap. CDR1 is LGHNA and CDR2 is YSLEER in the germline V gene. This CDR3 contains 16 residues.

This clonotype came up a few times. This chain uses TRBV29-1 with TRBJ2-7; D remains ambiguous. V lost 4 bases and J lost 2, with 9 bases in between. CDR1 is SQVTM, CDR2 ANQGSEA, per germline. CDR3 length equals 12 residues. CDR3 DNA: TGCAGCGTTGTGGGCGAGCCCTACGAGCAGTACTTC. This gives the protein CSVVGEPYEQYF.

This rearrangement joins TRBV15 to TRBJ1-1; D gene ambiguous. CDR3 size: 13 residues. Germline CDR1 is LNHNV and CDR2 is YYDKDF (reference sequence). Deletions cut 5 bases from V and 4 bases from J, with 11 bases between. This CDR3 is CATSPRDLTEAFF. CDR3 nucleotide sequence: TGTGCCACCAGCCCTCGCGACCTCACTGAAGCTTTCTTT.

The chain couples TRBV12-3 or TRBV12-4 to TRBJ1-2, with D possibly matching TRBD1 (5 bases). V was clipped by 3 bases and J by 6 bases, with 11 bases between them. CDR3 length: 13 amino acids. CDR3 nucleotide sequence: TGTGCCAGCAGTTTTGGGACGGTGAATGGCTACACCTTC. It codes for CASSFGTVNGYTF.

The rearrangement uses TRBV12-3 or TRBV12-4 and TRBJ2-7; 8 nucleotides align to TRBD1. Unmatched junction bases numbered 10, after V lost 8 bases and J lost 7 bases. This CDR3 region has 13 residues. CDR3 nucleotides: TGTGCCAGCGGACAGGGTCGTAATGTAGAGCAGTACTTC. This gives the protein CASGQGRNVEQYF.